This T cell receptor (beta chain) was recovered during a study of OX40 agonist ivuxolimab in advanced cancers. Whole-study context: Partial responses were recorded for three patients, including one with hepatocellular carcinoma and two with cutaneous melanoma. Study-level findings and limits: Blood T cells, both CD4+ and CD8+, expanded clonally by week 6 at 0.1 to 3.0 mg/kg. Expanded peripheral T-cell antigen specificity went undetermined.

Patients with autoimmune history or systemic immunosuppression were excluded. The protocol was immunoSEQ multiplex PCR, while the TCRdb copy is restricted to in-frame clones and leaves out a portion. The sample lists 43,000 or so clones; approximately 86% were seen once. Turning to this clone: The antigen remains undetermined.

CDR1 and CDR2 (germline): SEHNR, FQNEAQ (reference sequence). The CDR3 is 13 amino acids. V gave up 5 bases and J gave up 0 bases, with 5 bases separating them. This TCR was recovered from an adult with an advanced solid tumor such as melanoma, head and neck, liver or kidney cancer. The V gene is TRBV7-9, the J gene TRBJ2-1; D remains unclear. The input for sequencing was CD4+ or CD8+ T cells sorted from blood, taken in a trial of the OX40 agonist ivuxolimab. The CDR3 reads CASSGISYNEQFF. The CDR3 coding sequence is TGTGCCAGCAGCGGGATCTCCTACAATGAGCAGTTCTTC.